This TCR beta chain was retrieved from a study of cytomegalovirus exposure and HLA in healthy donors. As for the study in general: A prior study identified 110 million or so unique TCR beta sequences from 200 million or so T cells.

The primer mix had 60 Vbeta and 13 Jbeta primers. TCRdb keeps only in-frame clones here, not all; method: immunoSEQ multiplex PCR. The data hold about 140,000 clones, with around 80% observed a single time. Trimming shortened V by 4 bases and J by 4 bases, and 11 bases separated the two germline ends. The CDR3 consists of 14 residues. Germline V gene lookup returns CDR1 LGHNA and CDR2 YSLEER. Findings and caveats of the study: Trimming of TCR beta V- and J-genes showed a link, identified in a later analysis, to a missense DCLRE1C variant. Within an earlier analysis, most TCR beta V segments proved productive either about 87% or about 30% of the time.

This clone showed up just a few times. The antigen is unknown. Source material: PBMCs. The source is a female donor in good health and CMV-seronegative. The chain couples TRBV4-3 to TRBJ2-1; a possible D gene is TRBD1 (5 bases). CDR3 sequence reads: CASSPGISYNEQFF. DNA for the CDR3: TGCGCCAGCAGCCCAGGGATCTCATACAATGAGCAGTTCTTC.